A single sample is the source of the 27 T cell receptor beta chains below, sequenced in a study of chemoradiotherapy in HPV16-positive cancers. Profiled with immunoSEQ multiplex PCR; TCRdb holds only in-frame clones, not every one. This sample has roughly 5,200 clones, with about 73% found just once. The specimen was taken from a patient who underwent chemoradiotherapy. Receptors originate from a human donor with HPV-associated anogenital cancer.

The CDR3 DNA follows: TGTGCCAGCAGCCGCGACAGCAGCTCCTACGAGCAGTACTTC. Translation gives CASSRDSSSYEQYF. The chain joins TRBV11-2 to TRBJ2-7; TRBD1 might be the D (5 bases). The V end was cut by 5 bases, the J end by 0 bases, with 11 bases between. Per the germline V gene, CDR1 is SGHAT and CDR2 is FQNNGV. This CDR3 contains 14 residues.

V is TRBV9 and J is TRBJ2-1; 14 positions match TRBD2. This CDR3 has 17 residues. Germline lookup yields CDR1 SGDLS and CDR2 YYNGEE. V shed 4 bases and J 3 bases; nucleotides not matched to a gene: 6. The CDR3 spells CASSTGTSGGSYNEQFF. The DNA of the CDR3 is TGTGCCAGCAGCACCGGGACTAGCGGGGGTAGCTACAATGAGCAGTTCTTC.

The chain is built from TRBV29-1 and TRBJ2-1, with TRBD2 identical over 9 bases. Germline V lookup: CDR1 SQVTM, CDR2 ANQGSEA. The CDR3 is 14 residues long. Trimming cost V 4 bases and J 12 bases; bases outside gene matches: 13. CDR3 nucleotides: TGCAGCGTTGTTCGCGGGGGGGCCGGGTCAGGGCAGTTCTTC. Residues: CSVVRGGAGSGQFF.

The V gene is TRBV7-6, the J gene TRBJ2-5; the D call may be TRBD1 or TRBD2 (6 bases each). The germline gives CDR1 SGHVS, CDR2 FNYEAQ. Trimming cost V 5 bases and J 2 bases, with 9 bases left between them. CDR3 length: 13 amino acids. In DNA form, the CDR3 reads TGTGCCAGCAGCCGGGGGCGACAAGAGACCCAGTACTTC. Its translation: CASSRGRQETQYF.

This clone was seen more than once but under ten times. The chain is built from TRBV5-5 and TRBJ2-6, with 9 positions matching TRBD2. The CDR3 contains 17 residues. V was clipped by 0 bases and J by 1 base; unmatched bases: 2. CDR1 SGHKS and CDR2 YYEKEE come from the germline V gene (reference sequence). The CDR3 DNA reads TGTGCCAGCAGCTTGGAGGGACTAGCATCTGGGGCCAACGTCCTGACTTTC. It is translated as CASSLEGLASGANVLTF.

In its sample, this clone was seen a few times. CDR3 sequence reads: CASQGSANSPLHF. The CDR3 DNA follows: TGTGCCAGTCAGGGTTCTGCTAATTCACCCCTCCACTTT. The rearrangement uses TRBV2 and TRBJ1-6; a weak D match, TRBD1 (5 bases). With 9 bases removed from V and 6 bases from J, the gap between germline ends came to 12 bases. The CDR3 sequence is 13 residues long. Germline CDR1 and CDR2: SNHLY and FYNNEI.

This clone has just a few counts. V and J are TRBV19 and TRBJ1-1; possible D gene TRBD1, 5 bases. Germline V gives CDR1 LNHDA, CDR2 SQIVND (reference sequence). Trimming stripped 1 base from V and 4 bases from J, with 13 bases between. The CDR3 length is 15 residues. The DNA of the CDR3 is TGTGCCAGTAGTATAGGGTCGGGGGGTATCACTGAAGCTTTCTTT. Protein sequence: CASSIGSGGITEAFF.

This chain uses TRBV4-1 with TRBJ2-7, with 11 bases identical to TRBD1. The trim removed 3 bases at V and 0 bases at J, leaving 13 bases unmatched. The CDR3 is 19 residues long. CDR1 is MGHRA and CDR2 is YSYEKL in the germline V gene. The CDR3 DNA reads as TGCGCCAGCAGCCAGGCCCGCCCACCGGACAGGGGGCACTCCTACGAGCAGTACTTC. As protein: CASSQARPPDRGHSYEQYF.

The rearrangement links TRBV6-6 to TRBJ2-3, with no clear D. CDR3 length: 13 residues. V was clipped by 1 base and J by 0 bases, with 2 bases between them. The germline V gene has CDR1 MNHNY and CDR2 SVGAGI (reference sequence). The CDR3 nucleotides are TGTGCCAGCAGTTACTTAAGCACAGATACGCAGTATTTT. This codes for CASSYLSTDTQYF.

The chain joins TRBV5-6 to TRBJ1-2; D is uncertain. Germline V gene lookup returns CDR1 SGHDT and CDR2 YYEEEE. This CDR3 has 18 amino acids. Trimming removed 1 base at V and 2 bases at J, with 21 bases between. This chain's CDR3 is CASSLFLWYSNSNYGYTF. In nucleotides, the CDR3 is TGTGCCAGCAGCTTGTTCCTCTGGTACAGCAACTCCAACTATGGCTACACCTTC. Full variable domain (outside the CDR3, taken from reference TRBV5-6 and TRBJ1-2): DAGVTQSPTHLIKTRGQQVTLRCSPKSGHDTVSWYQQALGQGPQFIFQYYEEEERQRGNFPDRFSGHQFPNYSSELNVNALLLGDSALYLCASSLFLWYSNSNYGYTFGSGTRLTVV.

The rearrangement uses TRBV5-1 and TRBJ1-6; no clear D gene. Germline V gene data show CDR1 as SGHRS and CDR2 as YFSETQ. This CDR3 comprises 16 residues. V lost 0 bases to trimming and J lost 5 bases, with 12 bases between them. DNA for the CDR3: TGCGCCAGCAGCTTGGATGTCGGAAAAAATAATTCACCCCTCCACTTT. It encodes CASSLDVGKNNSPLHF. Combining the CDR3 with reference TRBV5-1 and TRBJ1-6 gives the whole variable domain KAGVTQTPRYLIKTRGQQVTLSCSPISGHRSVSWYQQTPGQGLQFLFEYFSETQRNKGNFPGRFSGRQFSNSRSEMNVSTLELGDSALYLCASSLDVGKNNSPLHFGNGTRLTVT.

The chain joins TRBV5-5 to TRBJ1-1, with 12 nucleotides matching TRBD1. This CDR3 comprises 15 residues. The V gene end was trimmed by 6 bases and the J gene end by 6 bases; junction bases not matched to a gene: 9. Germline V gives CDR1 SGHKS, CDR2 YYEKEE (reference sequence). The CDR3 DNA sequence: TGTGCCAGCACCTGGGGACAGGGGGCGCCTTCTGAAGCTTTCTTT. Amino acids: CASTWGQGAPSEAFF.

J is TRBJ1-5 and V is TRBV7-2; D is ambiguous. The ends were cut back, 6 bases at V and 3 bases at J, with 9 bases in the middle. Looked up from germline, CDR1 is SGHTA and CDR2 is FQGNSA. There are 13 residues in the CDR3. The CDR3 region is CASSPTTNQPQHF. Here the CDR3 DNA reads TGTGCCAGCAGTCCGACCACCAATCAGCCCCAGCATTTT.

This rearrangement joins TRBV9 to TRBJ1-6; D unclear. Germline values: CDR1 SGDLS, CDR2 YYNGEE. There are 14 residues in the CDR3. The V end lost 0 bases, the J end lost 8 bases, and 9 bases lay between the germline ends. The CDR3 is CASSVDAEDSPLHF. CDR3 bases: TGTGCCAGCAGCGTAGATGCAGAAGATTCACCCCTCCACTTT.

The V and J genes are TRBV29-1 and TRBJ2-3, with 8 bases that match TRBD2. Germline V gives CDR1 SQVTM, CDR2 ANQGSEA. Trimming cost V 0 bases and J 0 bases; bases outside gene matches: 5. The length of the CDR3 is 16 residues. The CDR3 nucleotides are TGCAGCGTTGAAGATCGCCTAGCGGGTAGCACAGATACGCAGTATTTT. This codes for CSVEDRLAGSTDTQYF.

This clone was counted only a few times. V gene TRBV5-1 combines with J gene TRBJ1-1, with TRBD1 matching over 8 bases. The CDR3 is made up of 16 amino acids. Germline CDR1 and CDR2: SGHRS and YFSETQ. Trimming cost V 0 bases and J 4 bases; bases outside gene matches: 8. The chain's CDR3 is CASSLGPTGGGTEAFF. CDR3 bases: TGCGCCAGCAGCTTGGGACCTACAGGGGGTGGCACTGAAGCTTTCTTT.

The chain combines TRBV11-2 with TRBJ2-7, with 9 bases aligning to TRBD1. Per the germline V gene, CDR1 is SGHAT and CDR2 is FQNNGV. V lost 5 bases, J lost 2 bases, and 7 bases stayed unmatched. The CDR3 has 15 residues. This CDR3 is CASSLSGTGTYEQYF. DNA for the CDR3: TGTGCCAGCAGCCTATCCGGGACAGGGACCTACGAGCAGTACTTC. Complete variable domain (other parts from reference TRBV11-2 and TRBJ2-7): EAGVAQSPRYKIIEKRQSVAFWCNPISGHATLYWYQQILGQGPKLLIQFQNNGVVDDSQLPKDRFSAERLKGVDSTLKIQPAKLEDSAVYLCASSLSGTGTYEQYFGPGTRLTVT.

The J gene is TRBJ1-1, the V gene TRBV5-1; 9 positions agree with TRBD1. V gave up 0 bases and J gave up 10 bases; unmatched junction bases: 4. In germline, CDR1 is SGHRS, CDR2 YFSETQ. The CDR3 has 13 amino acids. CDR3 bases: TGCGCCAGCAGCTTGGGGGACAGGGCGGGAGCTTTCTTT. Residues: CASSLGDRAGAFF.

The gene calls are TRBV5-8 and TRBJ2-5; D is perhaps TRBD2 (6 bases). The CDR3 spans 14 residues. Germline assignment: CDR1 SGHTS and CDR2 YDEGEE. V shed 3 bases and J shed 11 bases, with 20 bases lying between them. In DNA, the CDR3 is TGTGCCAGCAGCTATGGGGACTTCTCCTACGCGCAGTACTTC. Translated: CASSYGDFSYAQYF.

The V and J genes are TRBV7-2 and TRBJ2-3, with D unresolved. This CDR3 is built from 15 residues. Trimming stripped 5 bases from V and 0 bases from J, with 12 bases between. Germline loops: CDR1 SGHTA, CDR2 FQGNSA. CDR3 DNA sequence: TGTGCCAGCAGCCTAGGGCTCTTGAGCACAGATACGCAGTATTTT. Amino acid sequence: CASSLGLLSTDTQYF.

This rearrangement joins TRBV28 to TRBJ1-2; TRBD1 matches at 10 bases. Looked up from germline, CDR1 is MDHEN and CDR2 is SYDVKM. The CDR3 runs to 15 residues. CDR3 coding DNA: TGTGCTAGCCGGGACAGGGGAACCCGACTCTATGGCTACACCTTC. This codes for CASRDRGTRLYGYTF.

Notes on this clone: Its ends do not fully match the called genes, so a read error is possible. The chain combines TRBV7-7 with TRBJ1-2; D ambiguous. Germline V gene data show CDR1 as SSHAT and CDR2 as FNYEAQ (reference sequence). The CDR3 has 14 amino acids. In DNA, the CDR3 is TGTGCTAGCAGCCCCATTGCCGGCAAAGGTGGCTACACCTTC. Translating gives CASSPIAGKGGYTF.

This clone was observed a handful of times. J is TRBJ2-5 and V is TRBV7-6; D might be TRBD2 (6 bases). CDR1 and CDR2 from the germline V gene are SGHVS and FNYEAQ. Trimming took 1 base from V and 5 from J, leaving 17 bases between them. This CDR3 region has 16 residues. The CDR3 is CASSLGDLGNGETQYF. The CDR3 nucleotides are TGTGCCAGCAGCTTAGGGGACTTAGGAAATGGGGAGACCCAGTACTTC. Full variable domain (remainder filled in from reference TRBV7-6 and TRBJ2-5): GAGVSQSPRYKVTKRGQDVALRCDPISGHVSLYWYRQALGQGPEFLTYFNYEAQQDKSGLPNDRFSAERPEGSISTLTIQRTEQRDSAMYRCASSLGDLGNGETQYFGPGTRLLVL.

This sequence joins TRBV18 and TRBJ1-4; no clear D. The CDR3 has 15 amino acids. V shed 1 base and J shed 6 bases, with 12 bases lying between them. Germline lookup yields CDR1 KGHSH and CDR2 LQKENI. In DNA, the CDR3 is TGTGCCAGCTCACCACGCTCAGGAAGTGATGAAAAACTGTTTTTT. Its protein product is CASSPRSGSDEKLFF.

The gene calls are TRBV5-1 and TRBJ2-5; D is unclear. This CDR3 has 20 residues. CDR1 is SGHRS, CDR2 YFSETQ, per germline. V was shortened by 0 bases and J by 2 bases, with 26 bases between the two germline ends. The CDR3 bases are TGCGCCAGCAGCTTGGCCTCTTCGTATCGCGGCGGCTACCAACAAGAGACCCAGTACTTC. The encoded protein is CASSLASSYRGGYQQETQYF.

V gene TRBV9 combines with J gene TRBJ2-1; D call uncertain. Looked up from germline, CDR1 is SGDLS and CDR2 is YYNGEE. CDR3 length: 15 residues. Trimming pared 0 bases from V and 2 bases from J, leaving 9 bases between. The CDR3 nucleotides are TGTGCCAGCAGCGTAGAAACCCAGCCCTACAATGAGCAGTTCTTC. Translation gives CASSVETQPYNEQFF.

The chain employs TRBV6-5 and TRBJ1-6; D is possibly TRBD1 (5 bases). Trimming removed 0 bases at V and 7 bases at J, with 10 bases between. From germline, CDR1 is MNHEY and CDR2 SVGAGI. The CDR3 contains 15 residues. CDR3 nucleotides: TGTGCCAGCAGTTACTCGACAGTTGCCAATTCACCCCTCCACTTT. It codes for CASSYSTVANSPLHF.